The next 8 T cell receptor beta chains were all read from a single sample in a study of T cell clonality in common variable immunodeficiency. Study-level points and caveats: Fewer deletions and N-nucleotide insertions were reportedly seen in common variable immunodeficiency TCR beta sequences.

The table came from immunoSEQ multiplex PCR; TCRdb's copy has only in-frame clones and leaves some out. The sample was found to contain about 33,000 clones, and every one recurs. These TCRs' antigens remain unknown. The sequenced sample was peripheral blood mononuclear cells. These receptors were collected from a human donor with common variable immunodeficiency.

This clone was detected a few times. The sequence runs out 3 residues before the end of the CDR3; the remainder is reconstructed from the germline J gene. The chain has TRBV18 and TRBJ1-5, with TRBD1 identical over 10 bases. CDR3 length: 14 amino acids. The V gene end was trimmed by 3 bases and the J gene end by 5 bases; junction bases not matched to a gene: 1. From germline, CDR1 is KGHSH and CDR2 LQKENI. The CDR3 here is CASSPGTGDQPQHF. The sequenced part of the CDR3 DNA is TGTGCCAGCTCACCCGGGACAGGGGATCAGCCC.

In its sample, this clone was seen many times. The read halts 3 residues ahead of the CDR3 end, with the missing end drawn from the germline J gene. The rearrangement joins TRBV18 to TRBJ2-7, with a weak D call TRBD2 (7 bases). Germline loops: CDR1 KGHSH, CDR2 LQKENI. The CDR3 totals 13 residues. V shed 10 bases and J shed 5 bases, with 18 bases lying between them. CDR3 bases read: TGTGCCACCTGGGGGGGCGACAGGAACGAG. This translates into CATWGGDRNE. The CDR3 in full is CATWGGDRNEQYF.

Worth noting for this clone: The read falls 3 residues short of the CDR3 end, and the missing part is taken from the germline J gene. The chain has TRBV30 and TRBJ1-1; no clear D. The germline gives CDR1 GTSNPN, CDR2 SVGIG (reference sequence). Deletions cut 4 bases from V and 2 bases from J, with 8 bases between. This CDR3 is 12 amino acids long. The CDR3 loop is CAWIRGNTEAFF. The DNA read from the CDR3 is TGTGCCTGGATTCGGGGAAACACTGAA.

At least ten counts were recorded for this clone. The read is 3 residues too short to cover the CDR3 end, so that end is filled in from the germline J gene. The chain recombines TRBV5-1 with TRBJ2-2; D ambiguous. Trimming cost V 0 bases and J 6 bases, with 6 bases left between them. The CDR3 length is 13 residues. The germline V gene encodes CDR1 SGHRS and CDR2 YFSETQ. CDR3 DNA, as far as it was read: TGCGCCAGCAGCTTGGCTGTAGCCGGGGAG. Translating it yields CASSLAVAGE. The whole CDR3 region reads CASSLAVAGELFF.

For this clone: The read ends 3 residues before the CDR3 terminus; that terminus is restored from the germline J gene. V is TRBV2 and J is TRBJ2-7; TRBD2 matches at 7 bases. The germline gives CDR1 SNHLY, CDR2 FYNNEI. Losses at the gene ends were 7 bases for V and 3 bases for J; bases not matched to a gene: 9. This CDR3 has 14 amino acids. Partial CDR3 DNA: TGTGCCAGCAAACTCAGCGGGGCTAACTACGAG. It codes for CASKLSGANYE. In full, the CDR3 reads CASKLSGANYEQYF.

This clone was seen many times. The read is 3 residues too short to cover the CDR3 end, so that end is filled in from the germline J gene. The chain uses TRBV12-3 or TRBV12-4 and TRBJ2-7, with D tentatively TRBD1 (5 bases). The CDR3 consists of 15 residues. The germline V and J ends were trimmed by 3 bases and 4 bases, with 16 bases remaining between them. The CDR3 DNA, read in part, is TGTGCCAGCAGTTTGTTTGCAGGGTTTGAGTACGAG. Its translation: CASSLFAGFEYE. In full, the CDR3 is CASSLFAGFEYEQYF.

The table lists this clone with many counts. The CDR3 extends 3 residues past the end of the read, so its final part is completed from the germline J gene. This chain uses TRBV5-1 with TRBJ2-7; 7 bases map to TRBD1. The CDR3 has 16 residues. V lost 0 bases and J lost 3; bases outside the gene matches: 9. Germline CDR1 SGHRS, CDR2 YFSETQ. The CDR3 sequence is CASSLGRGLGNYEQYF. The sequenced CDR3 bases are TGCGCCAGCAGCTTGGGAAGGGGGCTAGGAAACTACGAG.

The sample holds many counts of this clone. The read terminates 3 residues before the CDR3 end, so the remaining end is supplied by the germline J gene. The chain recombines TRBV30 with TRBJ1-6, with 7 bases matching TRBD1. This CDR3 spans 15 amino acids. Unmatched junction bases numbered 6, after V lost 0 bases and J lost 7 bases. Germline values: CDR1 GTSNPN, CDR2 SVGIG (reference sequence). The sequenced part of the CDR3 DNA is TGTGCCTGGAGTGTATCGGGCAGGGGGAATTCACCC. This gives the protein CAWSVSGRGNSP. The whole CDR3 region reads CAWSVSGRGNSPLHF.